This T cell receptor (beta chain) was identified in a study of regulatory T cells in long-lasting Graves disease. Through Arm-PCR of CDR3 regions and iRepertoire HTBI primers, TCR beta libraries were built. Per the original data handling: The samples yielded 62 TRBV and approximately 15 TRBJ segments. TCRdb re-derived calls from the multiplex PCR reads in MiXCR, one entry per CDR3 protein. TCRdb's processing, not the authors', yielded these V and J calls. The sample records approximately 560,000 distinct CDR3 sequences, roughly 16% being singletons. A few counts support this clonotype. The CDR3 length is 14 residues. CDR1 is SGHNT, CDR2 YYREEE, per germline (reference sequence). The V end lost 1 base, the J end lost 6 bases, and 12 bases lay between the germline ends. Specified time point: newly diagnosed GD, antithyroid drugs for less than 3 months. PBMC-extracted RNA yielded the TCR library. Recruitment took place at an endocrinology department in Xi'an, China.

This sample was also put to use in a study of T cells in Graves' hyperthyroidism and ophthalmopathy. That source notes: The diagnostic basis comprised clinical symptoms, serum thyroxine and TRAb, thyroid ultrasound and orbital computed tomography.

This chain connects TRBV5-4 to TRBJ2-3; D remains unclear. The sequenced sample was peripheral blood mononuclear cells (PBMCs), obtained at new diagnosis, from a patient treated with antithyroid drugs. This TCR was sampled from a man between 18 and 29 years old with Graves disease. The CDR3 DNA reads as TGTGCCAGCAGCTTGTCCTTGCTCAGGGATACGCAGTATTTT. This gives the protein CASSLSLLRDTQYF.